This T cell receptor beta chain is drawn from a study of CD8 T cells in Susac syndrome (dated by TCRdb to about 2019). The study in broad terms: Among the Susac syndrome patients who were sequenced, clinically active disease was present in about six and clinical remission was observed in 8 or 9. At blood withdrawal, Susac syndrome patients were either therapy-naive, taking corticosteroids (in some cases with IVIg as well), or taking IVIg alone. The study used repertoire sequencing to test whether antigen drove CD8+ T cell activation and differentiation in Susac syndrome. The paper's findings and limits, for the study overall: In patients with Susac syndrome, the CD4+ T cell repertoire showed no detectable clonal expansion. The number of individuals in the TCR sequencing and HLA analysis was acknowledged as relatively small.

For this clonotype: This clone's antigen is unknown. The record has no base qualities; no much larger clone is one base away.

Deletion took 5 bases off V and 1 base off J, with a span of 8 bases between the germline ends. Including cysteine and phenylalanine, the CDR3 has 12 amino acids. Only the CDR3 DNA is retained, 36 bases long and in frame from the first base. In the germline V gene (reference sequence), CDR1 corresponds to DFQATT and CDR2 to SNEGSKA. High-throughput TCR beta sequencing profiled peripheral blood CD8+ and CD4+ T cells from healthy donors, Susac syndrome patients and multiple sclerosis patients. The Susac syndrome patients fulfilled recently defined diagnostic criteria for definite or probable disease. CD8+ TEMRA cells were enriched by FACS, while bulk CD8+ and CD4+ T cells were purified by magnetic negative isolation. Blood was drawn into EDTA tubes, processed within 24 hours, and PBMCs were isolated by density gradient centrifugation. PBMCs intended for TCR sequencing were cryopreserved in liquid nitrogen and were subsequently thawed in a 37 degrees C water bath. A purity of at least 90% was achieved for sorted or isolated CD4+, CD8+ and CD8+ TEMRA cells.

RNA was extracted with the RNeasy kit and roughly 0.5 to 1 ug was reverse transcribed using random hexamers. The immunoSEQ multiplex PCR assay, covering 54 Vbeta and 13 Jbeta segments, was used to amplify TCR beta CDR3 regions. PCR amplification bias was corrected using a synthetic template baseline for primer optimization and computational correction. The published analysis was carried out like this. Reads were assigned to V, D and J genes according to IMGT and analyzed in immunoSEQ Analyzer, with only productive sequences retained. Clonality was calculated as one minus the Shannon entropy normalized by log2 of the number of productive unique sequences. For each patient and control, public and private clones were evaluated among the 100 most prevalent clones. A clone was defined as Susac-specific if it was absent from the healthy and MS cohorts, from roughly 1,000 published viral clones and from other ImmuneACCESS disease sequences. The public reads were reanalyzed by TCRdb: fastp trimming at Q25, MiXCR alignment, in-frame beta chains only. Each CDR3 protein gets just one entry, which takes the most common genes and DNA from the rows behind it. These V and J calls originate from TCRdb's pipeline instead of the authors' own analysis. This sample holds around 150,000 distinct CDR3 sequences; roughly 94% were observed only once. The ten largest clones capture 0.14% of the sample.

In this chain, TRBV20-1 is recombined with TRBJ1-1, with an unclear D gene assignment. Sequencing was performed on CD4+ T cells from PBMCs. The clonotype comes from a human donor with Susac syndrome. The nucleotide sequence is TGCAGTGCTGGCTTGGGGAACACTGAAGCTTTCTTT. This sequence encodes CSAGLGNTEAFF.